This passage covers 26 T cell receptor beta chains from one sample sequenced in a study of shared clonotypes between healthy human individuals. Assay: immunoSEQ multiplex PCR; the TCRdb copy retains only in-frame clones and omits some. The table has about 1,900,000 clones, just under 95% seen once. CD45RO negativity and positive selection for CCR7 defined naive CD8 cells, a population that excluded terminally differentiated effector memory CD45RA+ cells. The sample was naive CD8+ T cells sorted from blood. The origin of the receptors is a man younger than 35 in good health.

This rearrangement joins TRBV29-1 to TRBJ2-1; a weak D match, TRBD2 (5 bases). This CDR3 contains 15 residues. Germline V lookup: CDR1 SQVTM, CDR2 ANQGSEA. The CDR3 DNA follows: TGCAGTACCGAGGGCAGCGTTAGCTCCTACAATGAGCAGTTCTTC. It encodes CSTEGSVSSYNEQFF.

The chain couples TRBV4-1 to TRBJ2-1; D is possibly TRBD2 (5 bases). Per germline, CDR1 MGHRA and CDR2 YSYEKL. CDR3 size: 14 residues. V gave up 1 base and J gave up 9 bases, with 13 bases separating them. Here the CDR3 reads CASSQAEEGVEQFF. The DNA for the CDR3 is TGCGCCAGCAGCCAAGCCGAAGAGGGTGTTGAGCAGTTCTTC.

V gene TRBV27 combines with J gene TRBJ2-3; 14 bases are a match to TRBD2. The trim removed 5 bases at V and 6 bases at J, leaving 10 bases unmatched. The CDR3 spans 17 residues. Germline V gene lookup returns CDR1 MNHEY and CDR2 SMNVEV (reference sequence). The CDR3 DNA reads as TGTGCCAGCAGTAGCCGGGGACTAGCGGGAGCATCTGATACGCAGTATTTT. It yields the protein CASSSRGLAGASDTQYF.

The chain recombines TRBV6-5 with TRBJ1-5; unclear D gene. The CDR3 has 14 amino acids. Trimming cost V 4 bases and J 4 bases, with 11 bases left between them. CDR1 MNHEY and CDR2 SVGAGI come from the germline V gene. CDR3 bases: TGTGCCAGCAGTTTCGGACGTAATAATCAGCCCCAGCATTTT. This translates into CASSFGRNNQPQHF.

The CDR3 is CSVEGNSEAAFF. The CDR3 nucleotides read TGCAGCGTTGAAGGAAACTCGGAGGCAGCTTTCTTT. The chain employs TRBV29-1 and TRBJ1-1; D remains ambiguous. This CDR3 is built from 12 residues. Trimming removed 1 base from V and 10 bases from J, with 13 bases in between. Germline V gene lookup returns CDR1 SQVTM and CDR2 ANQGSEA.

Only a few counts were recorded for this clone. This same CDR3 is encoded by further DNA sequences in the sample. The genes are TRBV7-9 and TRBJ2-3; D call uncertain. V was shortened by 0 bases and J by 5 bases, with 0 bases between the two germline ends. Germline CDR1 SEHNR, CDR2 FQNEAQ (reference sequence). The CDR3 covers 11 residues. The CDR3 sequence is CASSLADTQYF. The CDR3 DNA sequence: TGTGCCAGCAGCTTAGCAGATACGCAGTATTTT.

A note on this clone: The sample holds other DNA sequences that translate to the same CDR3. For the CDR3, the DNA is TGTGCCAGTAGTCCCGCAGGGGGCTACGAGCAGTACTTC. It translates to CASSPAGGYEQYF. J is TRBJ2-7 and V is TRBV19; TRBD1 matches 7 bases. Germline V CDR1 and CDR2: LNHDA, SQIVND (reference sequence). V was clipped by 5 bases and J by 3 bases; unmatched bases: 4. CDR3 length equals 13 residues.

The genes are TRBV6-4 and TRBJ1-1; D not certain. The CDR3 runs to 13 residues. Germline V gene sequence: CDR1 MRHNA, CDR2 SNTAGT. V gave up 6 bases and J gave up 6 bases, with 14 bases separating them. Here the CDR3 reads CASRPSASAEAFF. CDR3 DNA sequence: TGTGCCAGCAGGCCGTCAGCCTCCGCTGAAGCTTTCTTT.

The chain combines TRBV4-3 with TRBJ1-2; TRBD1 aligns across 9 bases. Germline CDR1 is LGHNA and CDR2 is YSLEER. After removal of 4 bases from V and 10 bases from J, the junction contained 13 bases not matched to a gene. The CDR3 has 15 amino acids. In DNA form, the CDR3 reads TGCGCCAGCAGCCCCTACCCCGGGACAGGGTCGGACTACACCTTC. Protein product: CASSPYPGTGSDYTF.

The chain couples TRBV5-1 to TRBJ1-2; 10 positions match TRBD1. Germline V gene sequence: CDR1 SGHRS, CDR2 YFSETQ. V shed 6 bases and J 4 bases; nucleotides not matched to a gene: 9. The CDR3 has 15 amino acids. CDR3 sequence: CASTWGTGDAYGYTF. For the CDR3, the DNA is TGCGCCAGCACCTGGGGGACAGGGGATGCCTATGGCTACACCTTC.

The chain uses TRBV9 and TRBJ2-2, with D possibly matching TRBD2 (6 bases). Trimming shortened V by 2 bases and J by 4 bases, and 12 bases separated the two germline ends. Germline assignment: CDR1 SGDLS and CDR2 YYNGEE. The CDR3 length is 15 residues. The chain's CDR3 is CASSVGLGGTGELFF. For the CDR3, the DNA is TGTGCCAGCAGCGTGGGACTCGGAGGCACCGGGGAGCTGTTTTTT.

This clone was seen only once. The CDR3 DNA reads as TGTGCCAGCAGTTACGACACCACAGGGGCGAACACTGAAGCTTTCTTT. Its translation is CASSYDTTGANTEAFF. The rearrangement joins TRBV6-5 to TRBJ1-1, with TRBD1 matching 7 bases. V shed 2 bases, J shed 1 base, and the junction held 7 bases outside the gene matches. The CDR3 consists of 16 residues. Germline CDR1 and CDR2: MNHEY and SVGAGI.

This chain joins TRBV7-9 and TRBJ2-5; 7 nucleotides agree with TRBD2. Trimming took 1 base from V and 5 from J; bases not matched to a gene: 4. The germline gives CDR1 SEHNR, CDR2 FQNEAQ (reference sequence). The CDR3 totals 14 residues. The CDR3 DNA reads TGTGCCAGCAGCTTAGAACGGGAGGTGGAGACCCAGTACTTC. Residues: CASSLEREVETQYF.

V and J are TRBV27 and TRBJ2-7, with TRBD1 identical over 10 bases. CDR1 and CDR2 from the germline V gene are MNHEY and SMNVEV (reference sequence). The V segment lost 6 bases and the J segment 3 bases; nucleotides outside the gene matches: 5. CDR3 length equals 14 residues. The chain's CDR3 is CASRGTGVVYEQYF. CDR3 nucleotide sequence: TGTGCCAGCAGGGGGACAGGGGTCGTCTACGAGCAGTACTTC.

The DNA of the CDR3 is TGTGCCAGCAGTTTACGAGGGTTCGAGCAGTACTTC. This codes for CASSLRGFEQYF. J is TRBJ2-7 and V is TRBV27, with D possibly TRBD2 on 5 matching bases. Per the germline V gene, CDR1 is MNHEY and CDR2 is SMNVEV (reference sequence). CDR3 length: 12 residues. Between the trimmed V and J ends, which lost 2 bases and 6 bases, there was a span of 8 bases.

The rearrangement uses TRBV30 and TRBJ1-2; 8 nucleotides agree with TRBD1. This CDR3 spans 16 amino acids. Unmatched junction bases numbered 18, after V lost 4 bases and J lost 8 bases. The V gene's germline CDR1 is GTSNPN and CDR2 SVGIG (reference sequence). CDR3 DNA sequence: TGTGCCTGGACCTGGACTCCGACGTCAGGGGGCGCGGGCTACACCTTC. The encoded protein is CAWTWTPTSGGAGYTF.

This CDR3 is CASSELLAGAPPPTDTQYF. CDR3 DNA: TGCGCCAGCAGTGAGTTGCTAGCGGGGGCACCACCACCCACAGATACGCAGTATTTT. V gene TRBV10-2 combines with J gene TRBJ2-3, with 10 nucleotides matching TRBD2. The CDR3 covers 19 residues. CDR1 is WSHSY, CDR2 SAAADI, per germline. J gave up 2 bases and V 1 base, and 12 bases lay outside the gene matches.

The rearrangement uses TRBV5-4 and TRBJ2-4; D ambiguous. CDR1 is SGHNT, CDR2 YYREEE, per germline (reference sequence). V dropped 2 bases and J dropped 2 bases, with 5 bases sitting between them. This CDR3 contains 13 residues. CDR3 in amino acids: CASSFESKNIQYF. Here the CDR3 DNA reads TGTGCCAGCAGCTTCGAGTCCAAAAACATTCAGTACTTC. Supplemented by reference TRBV5-4 and TRBJ2-4, the full variable domain reads ETGVTQSPTHLIKTRGQQVTLRCSSQSGHNTVSWYQQALGQGPQFIFQYYREEENGRGNFPPRFSGLQFPNYSSELNVNALELDDSALYLCASSFESKNIQYFGAGTRLSVL.

The CDR3 region has the DNA TGTGCCAGTAGTAAGTTTGGAAACACCATATATTTT. Translated: CASSKFGNTIYF. The chain joins TRBV19 to TRBJ1-3; D is undetermined. Germline CDR1 and CDR2: LNHDA and SQIVND (reference sequence). CDR3 length: 12 amino acids. Trimming removed 4 bases at V and 3 bases at J, with 4 bases between.

The rearrangement links TRBV27 to TRBJ2-6; D gene unclear. Germline V lookup: CDR1 MNHEY, CDR2 SMNVEV (reference sequence). V lost 6 bases, J lost 0 bases, and 6 bases lay in between. The CDR3 has 14 residues. CDR3 region: CASSPISGANVLTF. For the CDR3, the DNA is TGTGCCAGCAGCCCTATCTCTGGGGCCAACGTCCTGACTTTC. Together with reference TRBV27 and TRBJ2-6, the CDR3 gives the full variable domain: EAQVTQNPRYLITVTGKKLTVTCSQNMNHEYMSWYRQDPGLGLRQIYYSMNVEVTDKGDVPEGYKVSRKEKRNFPLILESPSPNQTSLYFCASSPISGANVLTFGAGSRLTVL.

The V and J genes are TRBV9 and TRBJ2-5, with 13 bases fitting TRBD2. Germline assignment: CDR1 SGDLS and CDR2 YYNGEE. V lost 4 bases, J lost 4 bases, and 4 bases stayed unmatched. CDR3 length: 15 amino acids. Here the CDR3 reads CASSPWTSGGETQYF. CDR3 nucleotide sequence: TGTGCCAGCAGCCCATGGACTAGCGGGGGAGAGACCCAGTACTTC.

This clone appeared a single time. The chain uses TRBV25-1 and TRBJ1-1; D unclear. Trimming removed 1 base at V and 4 bases at J, with 7 bases between. Germline CDR1 MGHDK, CDR2 SYGVNS. This CDR3 contains 13 residues. CDR3 in amino acids: CASSEFGPTEAFF. As DNA, the CDR3 is TGTGCCAGCAGTGAATTTGGCCCCACTGAAGCTTTCTTT. Variable domain in full (rest from reference TRBV25-1 and TRBJ1-1): EADIYQTPRYLVIGTGKKITLECSQTMGHDKMYWYQQDPGMELHLIHYSYGVNSTEKGDLSSESTVSRIRTEHFPLTLESARPSHTSQYLCASSEFGPTEAFFGQGTRLTVV.

This chain links TRBV4-1 with TRBJ1-1; D ambiguous. The CDR3 is made up of 13 amino acids. Trimming cost V 0 bases and J 7 bases, with 9 bases left between them. Per germline, CDR1 MGHRA and CDR2 YSYEKL. CDR3 amino acids: CASSQDRHLEAFF. The CDR3 DNA is TGCGCCAGCAGCCAAGATAGGCACCTTGAAGCTTTCTTT.

V and J are TRBV19 and TRBJ1-6; D is unclear. Germline CDR1 and CDR2: LNHDA and SQIVND (reference sequence). This CDR3 is built from 11 residues. Trimming took off 6 bases at V and 6 bases at J, with 3 bases between the two ends. CDR3 sequence: CASRGNSPLHF. The CDR3 DNA sequence: TGTGCCAGTAGAGGTAATTCACCCCTCCACTTT.

Notes on this clone: The same CDR3 also results from other DNA sequences found in this sample. The J gene is TRBJ1-2, the V gene TRBV7-9; D gene ambiguous. The CDR3 is made up of 12 amino acids. Trimming stripped 3 bases from V and 2 bases from J, with 4 bases between. Germline V gene lookup returns CDR1 SEHNR and CDR2 FQNEAQ (reference sequence). The DNA of the CDR3 is TGTGCCAGCAGCTTGGACAACTATGGCTACACCTTC. Protein: CASSLDNYGYTF.

The rearrangement uses TRBV27 and TRBJ1-2; maybe TRBD1 (6 bases). V was cut by 0 bases and J by 4 bases, with 12 bases left in between. Germline assignment: CDR1 MNHEY and CDR2 SMNVEV (reference sequence). The length of the CDR3 is 15 residues. The CDR3 reads CASSLSGAESYGYTF. The CDR3 nucleotides read TGTGCCAGCAGTTTATCGGGGGCTGAAAGCTATGGCTACACCTTC.